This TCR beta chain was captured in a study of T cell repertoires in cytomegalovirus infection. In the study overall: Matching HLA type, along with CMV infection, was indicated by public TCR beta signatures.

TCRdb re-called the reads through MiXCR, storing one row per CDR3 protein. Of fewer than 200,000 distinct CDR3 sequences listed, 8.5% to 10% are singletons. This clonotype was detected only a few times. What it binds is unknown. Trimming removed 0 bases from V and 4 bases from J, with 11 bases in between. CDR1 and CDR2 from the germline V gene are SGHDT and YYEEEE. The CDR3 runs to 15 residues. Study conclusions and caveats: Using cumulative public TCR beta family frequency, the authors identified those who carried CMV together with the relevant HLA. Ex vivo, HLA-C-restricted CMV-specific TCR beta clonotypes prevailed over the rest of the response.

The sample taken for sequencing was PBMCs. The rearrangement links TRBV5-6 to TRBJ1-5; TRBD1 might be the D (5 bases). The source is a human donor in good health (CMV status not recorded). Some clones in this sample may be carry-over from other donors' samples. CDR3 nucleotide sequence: TGTGCCAGCAGCTTGGCCCGGGGACCAAATCAGCCCCAGCATTTT. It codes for CASSLARGPNQPQHF.